This entry describes one TCR beta chain. As yet, its antigen is unknown. This sample stems from a study of CD8+ T cells in alopecia areata. Overall study results and limits: Scalp repertoires also include resident alphabeta T cells from normal skin. Among the 100 top clones, expanded CD8+ clones, like scalp clonality, were significantly decreased by tofacitinib.

As to treatment: oral pan-JAK inhibitor, 5-10 mg twice daily. This CDR3 is 14 amino acids long. The germline V and J ends were trimmed by 8 bases and 6 bases, with 17 bases remaining between them. Germline loops: CDR1 SGHTA, CDR2 FQGNSA. Extracted RNA was reverse transcribed into cDNA, the sequencing template. Measured with immunoSEQ multiplex PCR; TCRdb has only the in-frame clones, and not every one. The sample consists of more than 110,000 clones, 45% to 60% of them appearing once. V gene TRBV7-2 combines with J gene TRBJ2-1, with unresolved D. The specimen comprised CD8+ T cells sorted from blood, sampled at week 4, from a patient treated with tofacitinib. The TCR comes from a human donor with alopecia areata. CDR3 coding DNA: TGTGCCAGCGCCACGGCAGGCGCCAGCAATGAGCAGTTCTTC. It specifies CASATAGASNEQFF.